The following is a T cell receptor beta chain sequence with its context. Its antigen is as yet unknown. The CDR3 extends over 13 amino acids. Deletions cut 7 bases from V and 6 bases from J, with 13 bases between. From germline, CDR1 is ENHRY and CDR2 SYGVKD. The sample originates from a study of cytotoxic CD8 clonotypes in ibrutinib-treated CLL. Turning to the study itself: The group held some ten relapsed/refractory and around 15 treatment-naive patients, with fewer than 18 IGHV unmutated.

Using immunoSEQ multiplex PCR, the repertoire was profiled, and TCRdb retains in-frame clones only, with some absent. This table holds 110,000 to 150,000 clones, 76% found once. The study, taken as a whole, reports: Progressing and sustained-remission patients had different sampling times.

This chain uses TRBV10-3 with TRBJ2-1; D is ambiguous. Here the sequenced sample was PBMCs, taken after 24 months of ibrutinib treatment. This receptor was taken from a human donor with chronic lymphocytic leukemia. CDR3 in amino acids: CAITPGLVNEQFF. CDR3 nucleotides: TGTGCCATCACCCCCGGTTTGGTCAATGAGCAGTTCTTC.